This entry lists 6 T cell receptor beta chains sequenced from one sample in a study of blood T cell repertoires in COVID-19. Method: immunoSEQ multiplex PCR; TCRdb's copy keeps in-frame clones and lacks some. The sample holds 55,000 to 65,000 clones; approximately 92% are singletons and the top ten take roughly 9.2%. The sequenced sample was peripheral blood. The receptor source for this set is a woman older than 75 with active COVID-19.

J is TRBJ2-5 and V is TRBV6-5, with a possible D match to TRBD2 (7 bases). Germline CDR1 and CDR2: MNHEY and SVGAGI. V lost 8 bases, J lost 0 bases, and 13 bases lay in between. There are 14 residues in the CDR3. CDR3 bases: TGTGCCAGCGGCAAGGGGGGGAACCAAGAGACCCAGTACTTC. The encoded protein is CASGKGGNQETQYF.

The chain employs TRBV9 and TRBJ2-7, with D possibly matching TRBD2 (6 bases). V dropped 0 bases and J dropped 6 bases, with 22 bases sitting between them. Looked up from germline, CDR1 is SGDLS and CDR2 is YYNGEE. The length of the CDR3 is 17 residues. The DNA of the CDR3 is TGTGCCAGCAGCGTAGAGCAATCGGGGGTAAGGGCCTCCGAGCAGTACTTC. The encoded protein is CASSVEQSGVRASEQYF.

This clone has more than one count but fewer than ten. CDR3 in amino acids: CASSSPDRDNSPLHF. CDR3 coding DNA: TGTGCCAGCAGTTCTCCGGACAGGGACAATTCACCCCTCCACTTT. V and J are TRBV28 and TRBJ1-6; 8 bases match TRBD1. The CDR3 is made up of 15 amino acids. V lost 4 bases and J lost 7; bases outside the gene matches: 6. Germline loops: CDR1 MDHEN, CDR2 SYDVKM.

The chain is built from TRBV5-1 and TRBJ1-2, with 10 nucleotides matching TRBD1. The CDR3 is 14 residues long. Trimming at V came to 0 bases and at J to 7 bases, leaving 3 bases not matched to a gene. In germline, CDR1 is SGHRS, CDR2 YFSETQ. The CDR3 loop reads CASSLVRDRGGYTF. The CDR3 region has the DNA TGCGCCAGCAGCTTGGTCCGGGACAGGGGTGGCTACACCTTC. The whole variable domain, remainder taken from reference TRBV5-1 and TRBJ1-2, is KAGVTQTPRYLIKTRGQQVTLSCSPISGHRSVSWYQQTPGQGLQFLFEYFSETQRNKGNFPGRFSGRQFSNSRSEMNVSTLELGDSALYLCASSLVRDRGGYTFGSGTRLTVV.

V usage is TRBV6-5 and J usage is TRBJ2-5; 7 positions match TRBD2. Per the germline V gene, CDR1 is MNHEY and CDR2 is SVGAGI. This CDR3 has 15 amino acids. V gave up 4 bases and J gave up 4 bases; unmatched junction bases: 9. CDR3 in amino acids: CASSFEGGPGETQYF. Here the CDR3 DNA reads TGTGCCAGCAGTTTTGAGGGAGGGCCAGGAGAGACCCAGTACTTC.

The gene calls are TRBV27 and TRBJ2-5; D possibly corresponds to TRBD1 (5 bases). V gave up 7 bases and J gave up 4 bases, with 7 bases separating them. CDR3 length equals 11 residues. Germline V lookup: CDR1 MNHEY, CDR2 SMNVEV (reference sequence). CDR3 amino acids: CASKGPETQYF. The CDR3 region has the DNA TGTGCCAGCAAGGGGCCAGAGACCCAGTACTTC.